A single sample is the source of the 10 T cell receptor beta chains below, sequenced in a study of regulatory T cells in long-lasting Graves disease. Investigators prepared the TCR beta libraries by applying iRepertoire HTBI primers and Arm-PCR of CDR3 regions. TCRdb itself ran the multiplex PCR reads through MiXCR, one entry per CDR3 protein. The repertoire holds roughly 430,000 distinct CDR3 sequences, with about 21% as singletons. Described time point: persistent/refractory GD, antithyroid drugs over 5 years with positive TRAb. The TCR library was made from RNA extracted from PBMCs. Sample: peripheral blood mononuclear cells (PBMCs), taken when the disease was refractory, from a patient treated with antithyroid drugs. Receptors originate from a female donor with Graves disease.

The sample holds many counts of this clonotype. The chain uses TRBV28 and TRBJ1-2; TRBD1 agrees at 8 bases. The trim removed 5 bases at V and 6 bases at J, leaving 5 bases unmatched. The CDR3 contains 13 residues. Germline V gene data show CDR1 as MDHEN and CDR2 as SYDVKM. The CDR3 DNA follows: TGTGCCAGCAGTGATCCGGGACAGGATGGCTACACCTTC. As protein: CASSDPGQDGYTF.

In regard to this clonotype: A much larger clone differs by one base, so this may be a read error. The chain couples TRBV28 to TRBJ2-5; a possible D gene is TRBD1 (5 bases). The DNA end is more similar to TRBJ2-1, so the J call may be wrong. Germline assignment: CDR1 MDHEN and CDR2 SYDVKM. The length of the CDR3 is 17 residues. The CDR3 is CASSFLSDSAIDDEQFF. The CDR3 region has the DNA TGTGCCAGCAGTTTTTTATCCGACAGTGCCATCGACGATGAGCAGTTCTTC.

This clonotype was detected many times. This rearrangement joins TRBV28 to TRBJ1-3; 10 bases are shared with TRBD1. V gave up 6 bases and J gave up 3 bases; unmatched junction bases: 5. Germline values: CDR1 MDHEN, CDR2 SYDVKM. The CDR3 is made up of 15 amino acids. Written as DNA, the CDR3 is TGTGCCAGCAGGACCGGGACAGGGGTTGGAAACACCATATATTTT. Its protein product is CASRTGTGVGNTIYF.

The rearrangement joins TRBV6-4 to TRBJ1-6; D remains ambiguous. The germline gives CDR1 MRHNA, CDR2 SNTAGT. V was clipped by 0 bases and J by 7 bases, with 4 bases between them. The CDR3 is 13 residues long. CDR3 sequence: CASSDSTNSPLHF. The CDR3 DNA reads TGTGCCAGCAGTGACTCTACGAATTCACCCCTCCACTTT.

With respect to this clonotype: The limits of the CDR3 on the DNA are not certain, so only TCRdb's listed CDR3 is given. V is TRBV9 and J is TRBJ2-5; TRBD2 reflects the table's D call only, with no check against the DNA. Germline V gene data show CDR1 as SGDLS and CDR2 as YYNGEE. The CDR3 is made up of 15 amino acids, end residues included. CDR3 residues: CASSVGSGSVETLYF.

The sample holds many counts of this clonotype. The J gene is TRBJ2-7, the V gene TRBV7-2; 9 nucleotides agree with TRBD1. The CDR3 is 14 amino acids. The trim removed 6 bases at V and 6 bases at J, leaving 9 bases unmatched. Germline V gene data show CDR1 as SGHTA and CDR2 as FQGNSA. CDR3 sequence: CASRRPGQGFEQYF. The DNA of the CDR3 is TGTGCCAGCAGACGTCCGGGACAGGGTTTCGAGCAGTACTTC.

CDR3: CASSLGAGTGPLGTQYF. DNA for the CDR3: TGTGCCAGCAGTTTGGGGGCCGGGACAGGGCCTTTGGGGACCCAGTACTTC. V usage is TRBV27 and J usage is TRBJ2-5, with 9 bases lining up with TRBD1. CDR3 length equals 17 residues. CDR1 and CDR2 from the germline V gene are MNHEY and SMNVEV (reference sequence). The V gene end was trimmed by 3 bases and the J gene end by 7 bases; junction bases not matched to a gene: 15.

The genes are TRBV11-2 and TRBJ2-2; maybe TRBD2 (5 bases). The CDR3 totals 16 residues. The germline V and J ends were trimmed by 5 bases and 4 bases, with 17 bases remaining between them. CDR1 and CDR2 from the germline V gene are SGHAT and FQNNGV. CDR3 bases: TGTGCCAGCAGCAACCTTAGCCCTGCGGGCACCGGGGAGCTGTTTTTT. This codes for CASSNLSPAGTGELFF. The full variable domain, in which reference TRBV11-2 and TRBJ2-2 provide the parts outside the CDR3, is EAGVAQSPRYKIIEKRQSVAFWCNPISGHATLYWYQQILGQGPKLLIQFQNNGVVDDSQLPKDRFSAERLKGVDSTLKIQPAKLEDSAVYLCASSNLSPAGTGELFFGEGSRLTVL.

The J gene is TRBJ2-7, the V gene TRBV3-1; 8 positions agree with TRBD2. This CDR3 has 15 residues. Trimming cost V 5 bases and J 2 bases; bases outside gene matches: 8. The V gene's germline CDR1 is LGHDT and CDR2 YNNKEL (reference sequence). CDR3 DNA sequence: TGTGCCAGCAGCGCGGGGGGTGGGCGGGCCTACGAGCAGTACTTC. The encoded protein is CASSAGGGRAYEQYF.

To note about this clonotype: This may stem from a read error, because a much larger clone lies one nucleotide away. The chain joins TRBV11-2 to TRBJ2-2; tentative D call: TRBD2 (5 bases). The CDR3 contains 15 residues. CDR1 and CDR2 (germline): SGHAT, FQNNGV. Here the CDR3 DNA reads TGTACCAGCAGCTTAAACCTTCCGGAGGCCGGGGAGCTGTTCTTT. It yields the protein CTSSLNLPEAGELFF.